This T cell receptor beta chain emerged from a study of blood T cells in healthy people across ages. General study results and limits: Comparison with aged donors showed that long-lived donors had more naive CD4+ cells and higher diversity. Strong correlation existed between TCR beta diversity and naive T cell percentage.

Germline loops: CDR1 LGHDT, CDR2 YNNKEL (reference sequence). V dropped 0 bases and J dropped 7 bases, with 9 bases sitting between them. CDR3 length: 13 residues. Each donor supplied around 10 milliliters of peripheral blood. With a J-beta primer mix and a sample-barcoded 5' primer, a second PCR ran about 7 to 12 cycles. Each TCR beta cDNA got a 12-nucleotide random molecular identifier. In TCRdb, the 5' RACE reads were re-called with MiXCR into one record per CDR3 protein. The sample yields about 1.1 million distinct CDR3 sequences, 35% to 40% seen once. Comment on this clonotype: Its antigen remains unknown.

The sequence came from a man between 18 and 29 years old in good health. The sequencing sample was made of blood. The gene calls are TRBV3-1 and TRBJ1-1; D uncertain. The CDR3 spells CASSQDPGSEAFF. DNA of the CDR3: TGTGCCAGCAGCCAAGACCCGGGGAGTGAAGCTTTCTTT.